These T cell receptor beta chains were read from a single sample in a study of early T cells in non-severe SARS-CoV-2 infection. TCRdb redid the calling of the 5' RACE reads with MiXCR, one entry per CDR3 protein. The sample yields tens of thousands of distinct CDR3 sequences, less than 15% seen once. Sequenced: whole blood. These TCRs come from an adult who was a healthcare worker with PCR-confirmed SARS-CoV-2 infection or an uninfected control (not recorded which). CDR3s leave out the opening cysteine and the closing phenylalanine or tryptophan.

v_call	j_call	cdr3_aa
TRBV28	TRBJ2-5	ASSLGQVGETQY
TRBV9	TRBJ2-3	ASSVEPGTDTQY
TRBV28	TRBJ2-1	ASTPSGGFYNEQF
TRBV9	TRBJ2-3	ASSLSGREDTQY
TRBV12-3/TRBV12-4	TRBJ1-6	ASSPGYGIYNNSPLH
TRBV6-6	TRBJ1-6	ASSPPQGSSYNSPLH
TRBV7-3	TRBJ2-1	ASSPGQNNEQF
TRBV3-1	TRBJ2-7	ASSKRREGPYEQY
TRBV3-1	TRBJ1-5	ASSQEGGSQH
TRBV7-2	TRBJ2-3	ASSGAGWGDTQY
TRBV5-4	TRBJ2-1	ASSGGAGNEQF
TRBV28	TRBJ1-1	ASKRPGFTEAF
TRBV20-1	TRBJ2-5	SAKIGTQQETQY